This T cell receptor beta chain comes out of a study of shared clonotypes between healthy human individuals. Assay used: immunoSEQ multiplex PCR; TCRdb lists only in-frame clones, some missing. The sample carries around 2.3 million clones, roughly 95% recorded once. V gave up 0 bases and J gave up 0 bases, with 12 bases separating them. CDR1 is SGHRS and CDR2 is YFSETQ in the germline V gene. This CDR3 contains 16 residues. The sequence was obtained from a man aged 18 to 30 in good health. Sequencing was done on a sample of naive CD4+ T cells sorted from blood. Regarding subset: CD45RA+ positively selected. The chain joins TRBV5-1 to TRBJ1-1; D unresolved. The DNA of the CDR3 is TGCGCCAGCAGCTTGGACCCAGGCCTTATGAACACTGAAGCTTTCTTT. Residues: CASSLDPGLMNTEAFF.